This T cell receptor (beta chain) appears in the sequencing data of a study of PD-1 blockade in classical Hodgkin lymphoma. The study, taken as a whole, reports: Diminished baseline TCR diversity has been reported in newly diagnosed patients relative to healthy donors. Baseline diversity was lower in partial responders and progressors than complete responders.

As concerns this clone: The antigen is unknown. In the same sample, other DNA sequences code for this CDR3.

Every patient had relapsed following autologous stem cell transplantation, and cohorts differed in brentuximab vedotin exposure. Using immunoSEQ multiplex PCR, the repertoire was profiled, and TCRdb retains in-frame clones only, with some absent. There are 43,000 or so clones in the sample; about nine tenths occur only once, and roughly a tenth lies in the top ten. V was trimmed by 3 bases and J by 2 bases, leaving 8 bases between them. CDR1 and CDR2 (germline): KGHSH, LQKENI. CDR3 size: 13 residues. This chain joins TRBV18 and TRBJ2-7; D is possibly TRBD1 (5 bases). The sequence was obtained from a human donor with classical Hodgkin lymphoma. This sample comprised peripheral blood mononuclear cells (PBMCs), obtained at baseline. The CDR3 region is CASSPGQTYEQYF. CDR3 sequence (DNA): TGTGCCAGCTCACCCGGACAAACCTACGAGCAGTACTTC.